The 11 T cell receptor beta chains reported below all come from one sample, sequenced in a study of neurological immune-mediated disorders. TCRdb called the 5' RACE reads again in MiXCR, with one record for every CDR3 protein. The sample holds approximately 86,000 distinct CDR3 sequences, around 2.6% seen once. Source material: PBMCs. These TCRs come from a woman aged 30 to 39 with multiple sclerosis.

This clonotype came up many times. This chain connects TRBV7-2 to TRBJ2-3; 12 bases fit TRBD2. The CDR3 runs 16 residues. V lost 5 bases to trimming and J lost 7 bases; unmatched junction nucleotides: 10. Germline V CDR1 and CDR2: SGHTA, FQGNSA. CDR3 residues: CASSAQLAGGTHTQYF. Here the CDR3 DNA reads TGTGCCAGCAGCGCCCAACTAGCGGGAGGTACTCATACGCAGTATTTT.

Turning to this clonotype: A read error may be the cause here, since a much bigger clone is one base away. V and J are TRBV6-2 or TRBV6-3 and TRBJ1-5, with D possibly TRBD1 on 6 matching bases. The CDR3 is 14 amino acids. CDR1 is MNHEY and CDR2 is SVGEGT in the germline V gene. In nucleotides, the CDR3 is TGTGCCAGCGGGGGGCTATATAGCAATCAGCACCAGCATTTT. Amino acid sequence: CASGGLYSNQHQHF.

This clonotype was picked up many times. The gene calls are TRBV20-1 and TRBJ2-5; D perhaps matches TRBD2 (6 bases). V lost 1 base and J 5 bases, leaving 8 bases between the germline ends. This CDR3 contains 12 residues. The V gene's germline CDR1 is DFQATT and CDR2 SNEGSKA (reference sequence). The CDR3 nucleotides read TGCAGTGCTAGAGGGGGGGTTGAGACCCAGTACTTC. This encodes CSARGGVETQYF.

This chain joins TRBV29-1 and TRBJ2-3, with D perhaps matching TRBD1 (6 bases). V was clipped by 6 bases and J by 4 bases, with 8 bases between them. The CDR3 spans 11 residues. Germline CDR1 SQVTM, CDR2 ANQGSEA. The CDR3 nucleotides read TGCAGCGTCCACAGGGCAGATACGCAGTATTTT. Its protein is CSVHRADTQYF.

This clonotype has a count of ten or more. The chain carries TRBV13 and TRBJ2-5, with D possibly matching TRBD1 (6 bases). Germline V lookup: CDR1 PRHDT, CDR2 FYEKMQ (reference sequence). Trimming removed 4 bases at V and 4 bases at J, with 19 bases between. The CDR3 extends over 16 amino acids. CDR3 residues: CASSSRGHRVAETQYF. The CDR3 nucleotides read TGTGCCAGCAGCTCCCGCGGGCACAGGGTGGCAGAGACCCAGTACTTC.

This clonotype occurred many times. The V gene is TRBV7-2, the J gene TRBJ2-3; tentative D call: TRBD2 (6 bases). The V gene's germline CDR1 is SGHTA and CDR2 FQGNSA. The CDR3 loop spans 13 amino acids. Deletions cut 1 base from V and 8 bases from J, with 10 bases between. CDR3 region: CASSLEEGRTQYF. DNA for the CDR3: TGTGCCAGCAGCTTAGAGGAGGGACGTACGCAGTATTTT.

This clonotype appeared many times. This chain links TRBV20-1 with TRBJ2-1; weak D call: TRBD2 (7 bases). With 7 bases removed from V and 7 bases from J, the gap between germline ends came to 14 bases. The CDR3 has 12 residues. CDR1 is DFQATT, CDR2 SNEGSKA, per germline (reference sequence). The CDR3 bases are TGCAGTGACGGAGGGAGGGGGAATGAGCAGTTCTTC. Its translation is CSDGGRGNEQFF.

This clonotype was seen many times. The CDR3 loop is CASSLVVRENEQFF. DNA of the CDR3: TGTGCCAGCAGCTTAGTAGTCCGGGAGAATGAGCAGTTCTTC. This chain uses TRBV7-8 with TRBJ2-1, with a possible D match to TRBD2 (6 bases). The germline CDR1 and CDR2 sequences are SGHVS and FQNEAQ. The V gene lost 1 base and the J gene lost 7 bases, with 11 bases spanning the gap. CDR3 size: 14 residues.

Regarding this clonotype: This may be a read error, as it is one base from a much larger clone. The chain employs TRBV20-1 and TRBJ1-2, with D possibly TRBD1 on 6 matching bases. Germline values: CDR1 DFQATT, CDR2 SNEGSKA (reference sequence). With 3 bases removed from V and 7 bases from J, the gap between germline ends came to 15 bases. The CDR3 totals 13 residues. CDR3 sequence: CSASSRGCGGYTF. CDR3 nucleotides: TGCAGTGCTAGTAGTAGGGGGTGCGGTGGCTACACCTTC.

This clonotype appeared many times. The chain uses TRBV20-1 and TRBJ1-1, with D tentatively TRBD1 (5 bases). Trimming shortened V by 3 bases and J by 0 bases, and 8 bases separated the two germline ends. The CDR3 runs 13 residues. The germline CDR1 and CDR2 sequences are DFQATT and SNEGSKA (reference sequence). In nucleotides, the CDR3 is TGCAGTGCTAGGCCAGGGATGAACACTGAAGCTTTCTTT. Amino acid sequence: CSARPGMNTEAFF.

This clonotype was counted at least ten times. The rearrangement joins TRBV5-1 to TRBJ2-1, with 9 bases that match TRBD2. CDR3 length equals 15 residues. V shed 2 bases and J 2 bases; nucleotides not matched to a gene: 2. Germline CDR1 and CDR2: SGHRS and YFSETQ. Here the CDR3 DNA reads TGCGCCAGCAGCTTTGTAGCGGGAGCCTACAATGAGCAGTTCTTC. It yields the protein CASSFVAGAYNEQFF. The whole variable domain, filled in from reference TRBV5-1 and TRBJ2-1, reads KAGVTQTPRYLIKTRGQQVTLSCSPISGHRSVSWYQQTPGQGLQFLFEYFSETQRNKGNFPGRFSGRQFSNSRSEMNVSTLELGDSALYLCASSFVAGAYNEQFFGPGTRLTVL.